The rows below give T cell receptor beta chains drawn from one sample of a study of T cells after yellow fever vaccination. In TCRdb, the 5' RACE reads were re-called with MiXCR into one record per CDR3 protein. The sample has 350,000 to 450,000 distinct CDR3 sequences; around 20% are singletons. The sample was PBMCs, taken before the yellow fever booster vaccination. The receptors shown here come from a man between 18 and 35 years old who received the YFV17D yellow fever vaccine. The CDR3 runs from the conserved cysteine through the conserved F or W. Each record gives: V gene, clone size, J gene, D gene, CDR3 DNA, CDR3 protein. The D gene is left open where the match is weak. Not all rows give a size; the values are once, few, many and, for expanded clones, a class.

>TRBV29-1|.|TRBJ2-1|.
TGCAGCGCACAGGTCAATGAGCAGTTCTTC
CSAQVNEQFF
>TRBV5-1|few|TRBJ2-1|TRBD2
TGCGCCAGCAGCTTGGTTAGCGGGGGGGACAATGAGCAGTTCTTC
CASSLVSGGDNEQFF
>TRBV4-3|.|TRBJ1-2|.
TGCGCCAGCAGCCAAGATCGGGGCAGGGCCTATGGCTACACCTTC
CASSQDRGRAYGYTF
>TRBV20-1|.|TRBJ1-1|TRBD1
TGCAGTGCTAGAGGGGACAGGGGAAGTACTGAAGCTTTCTTT
CSARGDRGSTEAFF
>TRBV4-1|.|TRBJ1-1|.
TGCGCCAGCAGCCAAGGACGGGGAGAGGGCACTGAAGCTTTCTTT
CASSQGRGEGTEAFF
>TRBV4-1|.|TRBJ2-3|TRBD2
TGCGCCAGCAGCCAACCCTTGCGGGGGAGGTCAGATACGCAGTATTTT
CASSQPLRGRSDTQYF
>TRBV15|many|TRBJ2-5|TRBD2
TGTGCCACCAGCAGAGATAGCGTTTGGAGCGGGGTACAAGAGACCCAGTACTTC
CATSRDSVWSGVQETQYF
>TRBV10-2|few|TRBJ2-1|.
TGCGCCAGCAGGCACTTAAGTCCAACCTACAATGAGCAGTTCTTC
CASRHLSPTYNEQFF
>TRBV4-1|few|TRBJ1-1|.
TGCGCCAGCAGCCAAGACTGGGGGAACACTGAAGCTTTCTTT
CASSQDWGNTEAFF
>TRBV6-6|.|TRBJ1-2|.
TGTGCCAGCAGTTACTCACGGGATGGCTACACCTTC
CASSYSRDGYTF
>TRBV20-1|few|TRBJ1-1|.
TGCAGTGCCCCGGGCGGGGGGGCGGACACTGAAGCTTTCTTT
CSAPGGGADTEAFF
>TRBV6-2/TRBV6-3|many|TRBJ2-7|.
TGTGCCAGCAGTTACCTTGGACCGATTTCCTACGAGCAGTACTTC
CASSYLGPISYEQYF
>TRBV27|few|TRBJ2-3|TRBD2
TGTGCCAGCAGTAGCGGGGGCCTCACAGATACGCAGTATTTT
CASSSGGLTDTQYF
>TRBV5-1|.|TRBJ2-6|.
TGCGCCAGCAGCTTGAGGGGGGACACTAGCTCTGGGGCCAACGTCCTGACTTTC
CASSLRGDTSSGANVLTF
>TRBV2|few|TRBJ2-2|.
TGTGCCAGCAGCGTCGGGACTCCGCTTGGAGCGACCGGGGAGCTGTTTTTT
CASSVGTPLGATGELFF
>TRBV27|few|TRBJ1-5|.
TGTGCCAGCAGTTCCCCCCCCAGGAGCAATCAGCCCCAGCATTTT
CASSSPPRSNQPQHF
>TRBV6-5|.|TRBJ2-2|.
TGTGCCAGCAGTTACGGAGCCGGGGAGCTGTTTTTT
CASSYGAGELFF
>TRBV12-3/TRBV12-4|few|TRBJ2-1|.
TGTGCCAGCAGTTTAGCGGGACCCTCTGGGTACAATGAGCAGTTCTTC
CASSLAGPSGYNEQFF
>TRBV9|.|TRBJ2-7|TRBD1
TGTGCCAGCAGCCCTAGGGGGACAGGGATAAACGAGCAGTACTTC
CASSPRGTGINEQYF
>TRBV6-5|.|TRBJ2-7|TRBD1
TGTGCCAGCAGTTCCCTACGACAGGGCCAAGAGCAGTACTTC
CASSSLRQGQEQYF
>TRBV29-1|few|TRBJ1-3|.
TGCAGCGTTTCCGATATGGCGGTGGATGGAAACACCATATATTTT
CSVSDMAVDGNTIYF
>TRBV9|few|TRBJ1-6|.
TGTGCCAGCAGCGTAGGTGCAGGTAATTCACCCCTCCACTTT
CASSVGAGNSPLHF
>TRBV7-9|few|TRBJ1-1|TRBD1
TGTGCCAGCAGCATAATGACAGGGGAGGACGGAGCTTTCTTT
CASSIMTGEDGAFF
>TRBV6-5|many|TRBJ1-6|.
TGTGCCAGCAGTTCCCAATTTACAGGAGGGTATAATTCACCCCTCCACTTT
CASSSQFTGGYNSPLHF
>TRBV7-2|.|TRBJ2-7|.
TGTGCCAGCAGCTTCCCGGGGGTCGCGCAGTACTTC
CASSFPGVAQYF
>TRBV7-2|few|TRBJ1-3|.
TGTGCCAGCAGCTTAGTAGGCGGGGGCTCTGGAAACACCATATATTTT
CASSLVGGGSGNTIYF
>TRBV7-3|many|TRBJ2-2|.
TGTGCCAGCAGCTTGGGGTCACGCGTCGGGGAGCTGTTTTTT
CASSLGSRVGELFF
>TRBV24-1|.|TRBJ2-5|.
TGTGCCACCAGTGATCCCTCAGGGGCCCAAGAGACCCAGTACTTC
CATSDPSGAQETQYF
>TRBV9|few|TRBJ2-1|.
TGTGCCAGCAGCGTAGAATCTACCAGCTCCTACAATGAGCAGTTCTTC
CASSVESTSSYNEQFF
>TRBV5-1|few|TRBJ1-2|TRBD1
TGCGCCAGCAGCGGGGGGACAGTCGACGGCGGCTACACCTTC
CASSGGTVDGGYTF
>TRBV7-9|.|TRBJ2-3|.
TGTGCCAGCAGCTTACAGTACTTTAGCACAGATACGCAGTATTTT
CASSLQYFSTDTQYF
>TRBV10-3|.|TRBJ1-1|.
TGTGCCATCAGCGGCGGAGATTATAACACTGAAGCTTTCTTT
CAISGGDYNTEAFF
>TRBV6-2/TRBV6-3|few|TRBJ1-1|.
TGTGCCAGCAGTGCCAGGACCGGGAACACTGAAGCTTTCTTT
CASSARTGNTEAFF
>TRBV5-5|few|TRBJ1-2|TRBD1
TGTGCCAGCAGCTTATACTTTCGACAGGGCGGCTATGGCTACACCTTC
CASSLYFRQGGYGYTF